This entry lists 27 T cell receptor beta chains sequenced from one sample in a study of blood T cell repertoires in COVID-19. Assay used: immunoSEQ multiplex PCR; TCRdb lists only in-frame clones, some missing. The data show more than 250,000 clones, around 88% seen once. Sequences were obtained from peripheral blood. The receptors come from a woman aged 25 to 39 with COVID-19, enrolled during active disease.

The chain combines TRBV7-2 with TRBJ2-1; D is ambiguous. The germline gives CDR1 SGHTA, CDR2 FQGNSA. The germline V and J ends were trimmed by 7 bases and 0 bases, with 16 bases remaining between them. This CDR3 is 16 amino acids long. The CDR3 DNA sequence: TGTGCCAGCACCCTCACGGGTTTAAGCTCCTACAATGAGCAGTTCTTC. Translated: CASTLTGLSSYNEQFF.

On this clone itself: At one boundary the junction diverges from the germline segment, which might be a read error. The CDR3 nucleotides are TGTGCCAGCAGTGAAGGTGGGACAGCGAACGCTGAAGCTTTCTTT. It is translated as CASSEGGTANAEAFF. This chain joins TRBV2 and TRBJ1-1, with 7 positions matching TRBD1. CDR1 SNHLY and CDR2 FYNNEI come from the germline V gene. This CDR3 is 15 amino acids long.

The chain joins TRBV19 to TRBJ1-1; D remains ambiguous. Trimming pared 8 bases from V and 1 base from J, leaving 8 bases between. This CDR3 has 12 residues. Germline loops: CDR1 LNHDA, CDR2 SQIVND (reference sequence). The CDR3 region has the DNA TGTGCCAGTCGAGTTTCGAACACTGAAGCTTTCTTT. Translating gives CASRVSNTEAFF.

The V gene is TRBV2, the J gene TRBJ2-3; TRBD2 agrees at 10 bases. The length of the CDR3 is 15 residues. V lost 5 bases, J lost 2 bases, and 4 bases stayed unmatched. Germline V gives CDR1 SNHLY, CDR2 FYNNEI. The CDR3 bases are TGTGCCAGCAGTTTAGCGGGGGGATACACAGATACGCAGTATTTT. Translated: CASSLAGGYTDTQYF. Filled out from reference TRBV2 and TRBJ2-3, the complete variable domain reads EPEVTQTPSHQVTQMGQEVILRCVPISNHLYFYWYRQILGQKVEFLVSFYNNEISEKSEIFDDQFSVERPDGSNFTLKIRSTKLEDSAMYFCASSLAGGYTDTQYFGPGTRLTVL.

The CDR3, as DNA: TGTGCCAGTAGAGACAGGGGGAACACTGAAGCTTTCTTT. It specifies CASRDRGNTEAFF. The genes are TRBV19 and TRBJ1-1; 8 nucleotides agree with TRBD1. This CDR3 region has 13 residues. The V gene's germline CDR1 is LNHDA and CDR2 SQIVND (reference sequence). J was trimmed by 1 base and V by 6 bases; bases with no gene match: 1. The whole variable domain, remainder taken from reference TRBV19 and TRBJ1-1, is DGGITQSPKYLFRKEGQNVTLSCEQNLNHDAMYWYRQDPGQGLRLIYYSQIVNDFQKGDIAEGYSVSREKKESFPLTVTSAQKNPTAFYLCASRDRGNTEAFFGQGTRLTVV.

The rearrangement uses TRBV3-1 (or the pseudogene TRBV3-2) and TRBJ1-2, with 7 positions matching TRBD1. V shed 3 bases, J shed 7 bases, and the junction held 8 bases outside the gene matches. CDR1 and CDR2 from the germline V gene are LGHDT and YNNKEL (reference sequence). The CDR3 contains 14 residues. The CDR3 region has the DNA TGTGCCAGCAGCCACGCTAAGGGGGCTGGTGGCTACACCTTC. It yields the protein CASSHAKGAGGYTF.

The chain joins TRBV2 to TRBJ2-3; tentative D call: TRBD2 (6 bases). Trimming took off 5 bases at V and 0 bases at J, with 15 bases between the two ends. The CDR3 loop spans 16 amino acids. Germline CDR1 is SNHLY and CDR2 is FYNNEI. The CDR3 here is CASSPSLGGSTDTQYF. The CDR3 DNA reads TGTGCCAGCAGTCCGTCGTTGGGGGGAAGCACAGATACGCAGTATTTT. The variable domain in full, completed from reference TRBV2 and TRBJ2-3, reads EPEVTQTPSHQVTQMGQEVILRCVPISNHLYFYWYRQILGQKVEFLVSFYNNEISEKSEIFDDQFSVERPDGSNFTLKIRSTKLEDSAMYFCASSPSLGGSTDTQYFGPGTRLTVL.

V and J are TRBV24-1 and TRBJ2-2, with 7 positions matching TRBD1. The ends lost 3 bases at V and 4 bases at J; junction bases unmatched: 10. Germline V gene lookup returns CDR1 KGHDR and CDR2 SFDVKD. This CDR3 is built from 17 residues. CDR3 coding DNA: TGTGCCACCAGTGATCATGACAGGGCGTCGGGCACCGGGGAGCTGTTTTTT. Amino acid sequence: CATSDHDRASGTGELFF.

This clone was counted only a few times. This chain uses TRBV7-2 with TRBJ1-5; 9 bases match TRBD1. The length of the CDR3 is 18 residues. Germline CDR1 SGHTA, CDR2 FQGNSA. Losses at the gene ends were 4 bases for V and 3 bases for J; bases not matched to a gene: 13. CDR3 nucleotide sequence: TGTGCCAGCAGCTCCCGGGACAGGGTTAATATTGACAATCAGCCCCAGCATTTT. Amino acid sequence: CASSSRDRVNIDNQPQHF.

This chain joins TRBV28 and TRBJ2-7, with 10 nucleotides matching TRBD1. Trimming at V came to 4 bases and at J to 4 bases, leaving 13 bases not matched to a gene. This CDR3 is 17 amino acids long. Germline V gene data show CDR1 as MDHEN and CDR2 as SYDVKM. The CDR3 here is CASSSPSGQGIPYEQYV. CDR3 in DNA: TGTGCCAGCAGTTCCCCATCGGGACAGGGGATCCCGTACGAGCAGTACGTC.

The CDR3 here is CASSPSGGAVTGELFF. The CDR3 nucleotides are TGTGCCAGCTCACCGAGCGGGGGGGCAGTCACCGGGGAGCTGTTTTTT. The chain combines TRBV18 with TRBJ2-2, with 10 bases matching TRBD2. Germline V gene lookup returns CDR1 KGHSH and CDR2 LQKENI. The CDR3 spans 16 residues. V shed 3 bases and J 4 bases; nucleotides not matched to a gene: 5. Looking up the rest from reference TRBV18 and TRBJ2-2 gives the full variable domain: NAGVMQNPRHLVRRRGQEARLRCSPMKGHSHVYWYRQLPEEGLKFMVYLQKENIIDESGMPKERFSAEFPKEGPSILRIQQVVRGDSAAYFCASSPSGGAVTGELFFGEGSRLTVL.

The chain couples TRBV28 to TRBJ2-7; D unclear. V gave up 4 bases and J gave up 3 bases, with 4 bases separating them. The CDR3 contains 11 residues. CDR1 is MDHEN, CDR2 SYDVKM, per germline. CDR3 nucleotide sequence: TGTGCCAGCAGTTCTTACTACGAGCAGTACGTC. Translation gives CASSSYYEQYV.

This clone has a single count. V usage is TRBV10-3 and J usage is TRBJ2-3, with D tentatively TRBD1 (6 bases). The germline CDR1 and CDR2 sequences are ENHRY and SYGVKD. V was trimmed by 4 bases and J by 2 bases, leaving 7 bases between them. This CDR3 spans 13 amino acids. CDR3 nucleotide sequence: TGTGCCATCAGTGGGGGGCCCACAGATACGCAGTATTTT. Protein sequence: CAISGGPTDTQYF.

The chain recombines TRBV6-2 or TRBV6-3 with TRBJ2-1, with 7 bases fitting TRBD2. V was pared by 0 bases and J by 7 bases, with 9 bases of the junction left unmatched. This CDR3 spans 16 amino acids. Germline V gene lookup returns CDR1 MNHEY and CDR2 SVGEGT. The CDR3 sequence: CASSYSFWAGDNEQFF. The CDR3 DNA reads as TGTGCCAGCAGTTACTCATTCTGGGCGGGGGATAATGAGCAGTTCTTC.

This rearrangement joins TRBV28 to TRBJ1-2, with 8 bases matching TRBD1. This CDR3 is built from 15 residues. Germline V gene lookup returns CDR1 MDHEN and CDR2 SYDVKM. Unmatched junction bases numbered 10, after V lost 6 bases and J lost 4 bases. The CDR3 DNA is TGTGCCAGCAGATCTTTTCCGGGACAGGCCTATGGCTACACCTTC. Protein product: CASRSFPGQAYGYTF.

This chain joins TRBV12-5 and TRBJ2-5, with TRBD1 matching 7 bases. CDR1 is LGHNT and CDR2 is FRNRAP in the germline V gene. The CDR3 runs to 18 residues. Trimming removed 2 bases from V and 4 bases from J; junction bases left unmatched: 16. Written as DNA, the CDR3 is TGTGCTAGTGGTTTGACAGGAAAGGGGGCCCATACCCCAGAGACCCAGTACTTC. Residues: CASGLTGKGAHTPETQYF.

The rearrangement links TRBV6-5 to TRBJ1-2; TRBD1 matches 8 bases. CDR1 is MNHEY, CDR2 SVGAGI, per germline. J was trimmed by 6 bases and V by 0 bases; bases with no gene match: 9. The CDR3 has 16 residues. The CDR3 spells CASSYSPGGGGNGYTF. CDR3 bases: TGTGCCAGCAGTTACTCGCCAGGGGGCGGAGGAAATGGCTACACCTTC.

The CDR3 DNA reads as TGTGCCAGCGGCCCCGGGTTCTCTGGAAACACCATATATTTT. This gives the protein CASGPGFSGNTIYF. This chain connects TRBV6-2 or TRBV6-3 to TRBJ1-3; D is undetermined. The CDR3 length is 14 residues. Looked up from germline, CDR1 is MNHEY and CDR2 is SVGEGT. Trimming removed 8 bases at V and 0 bases at J, with 11 bases between.

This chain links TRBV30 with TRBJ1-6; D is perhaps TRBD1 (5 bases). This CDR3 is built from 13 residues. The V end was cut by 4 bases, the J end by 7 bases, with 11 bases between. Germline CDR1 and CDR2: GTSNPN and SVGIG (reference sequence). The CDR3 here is CAWTGPRNSPLHF. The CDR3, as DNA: TGTGCCTGGACAGGGCCAAGAAATTCACCCCTCCACTTT. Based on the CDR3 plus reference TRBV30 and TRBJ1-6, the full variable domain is SQTIHQWPATLVQPVGSPLSLECTVEGTSNPNLYWYRQAAGRGLQLLFYSVGIGQISSEVPQNLSASRPQDRQFILSSKKLLLSDSGFYLCAWTGPRNSPLHFGNGTRLTVT.

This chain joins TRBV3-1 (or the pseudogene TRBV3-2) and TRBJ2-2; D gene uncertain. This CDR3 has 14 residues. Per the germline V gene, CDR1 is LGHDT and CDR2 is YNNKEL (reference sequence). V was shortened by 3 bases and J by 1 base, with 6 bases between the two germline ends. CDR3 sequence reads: CASSHTQNTGELFF. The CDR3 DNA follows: TGTGCCAGCAGCCACACACAGAACACCGGGGAGCTGTTTTTT.

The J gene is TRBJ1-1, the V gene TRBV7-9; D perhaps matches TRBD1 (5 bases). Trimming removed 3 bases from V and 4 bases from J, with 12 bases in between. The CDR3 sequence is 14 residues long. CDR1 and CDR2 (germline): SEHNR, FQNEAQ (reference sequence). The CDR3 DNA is TGTGCCAGCAGCTTGGAGGGGAGCATCACTGAAGCTTTCTTT. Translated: CASSLEGSITEAFF.

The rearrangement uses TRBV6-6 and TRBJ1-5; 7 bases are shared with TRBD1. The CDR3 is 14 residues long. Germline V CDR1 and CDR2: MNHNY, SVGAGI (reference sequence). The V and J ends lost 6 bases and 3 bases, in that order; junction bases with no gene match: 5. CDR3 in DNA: TGTGCCAGCAGCGGCGGACAGGTCAATCAGCCCCAGCATTTT. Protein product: CASSGGQVNQPQHF.

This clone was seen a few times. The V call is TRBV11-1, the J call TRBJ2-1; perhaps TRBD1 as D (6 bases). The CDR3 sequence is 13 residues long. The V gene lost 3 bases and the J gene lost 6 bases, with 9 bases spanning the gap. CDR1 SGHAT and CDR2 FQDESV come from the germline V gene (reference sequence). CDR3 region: CASSLGRGNEQFF. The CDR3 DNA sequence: TGTGCCAGCAGCTTGGGCAGGGGCAATGAGCAGTTCTTC.

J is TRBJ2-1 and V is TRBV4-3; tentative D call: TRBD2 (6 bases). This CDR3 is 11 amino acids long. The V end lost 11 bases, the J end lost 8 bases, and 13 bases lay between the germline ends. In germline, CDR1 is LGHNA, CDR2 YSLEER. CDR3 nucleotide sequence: TGCGCCCTGGGGCGGGGCGATGAGCAGTTCTTC. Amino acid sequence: CALGRGDEQFF.

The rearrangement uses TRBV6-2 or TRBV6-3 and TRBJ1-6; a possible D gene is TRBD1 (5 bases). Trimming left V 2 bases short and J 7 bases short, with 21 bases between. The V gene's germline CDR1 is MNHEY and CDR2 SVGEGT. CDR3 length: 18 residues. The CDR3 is CASSYQKIGGTGNSPLHF. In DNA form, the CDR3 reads TGTGCCAGCAGTTACCAGAAAATAGGAGGGACCGGCAATTCACCCCTCCACTTT.

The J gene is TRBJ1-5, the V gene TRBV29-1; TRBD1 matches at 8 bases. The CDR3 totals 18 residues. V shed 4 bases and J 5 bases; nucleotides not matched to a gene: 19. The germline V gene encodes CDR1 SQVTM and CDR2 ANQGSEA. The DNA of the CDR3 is TGCAGCGTTGTTCCCCCCATCTCGACAGGGGATTTCGATCAGCCCCAGCATTTT. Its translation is CSVVPPISTGDFDQPQHF.

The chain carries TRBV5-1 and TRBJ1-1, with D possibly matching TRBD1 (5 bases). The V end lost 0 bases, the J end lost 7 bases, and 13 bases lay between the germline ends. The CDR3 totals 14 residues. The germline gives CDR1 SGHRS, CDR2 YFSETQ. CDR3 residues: CASSLAGNYVEAFF. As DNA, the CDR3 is TGCGCCAGCAGCTTGGCAGGGAATTATGTTGAAGCTTTCTTT.